Listed below are T cell receptor beta chains from one sample, sequenced in a study of metastatic and nonmetastatic thyroid tumors. TCRdb ran MiXCR on the PCR reads. The sample gives about 40,000 clones, roughly 11% of which show up once; around 25% is in the top ten. Sequenced input: blood. These receptors all stem from a female donor with papillary thyroid cancer or a benign thyroid nodule (not recorded which). Some clones in this sample may be carry-over from other donors' samples. CDR3s include the opening cysteine and the closing phenylalanine or tryptophan. The D gene is left open where the match is weak. The listing skips clone size in some rows; elsewhere it reads once, few, many or a size class.

d_gene | abundance | j_gene | v_gene | CDR3aa | CDR3nt
TRBD2 | many | TRBJ2-1 | TRBV6-2/TRBV6-3 | CASSKGGSYNEQFF | TGTGCCAGCAGCAAGGGAGGGTCCTACAATGAGCAGTTCTTC
- | - | TRBJ2-1 | TRBV20-1 | CGARPSIGSKVGEQFF | TGCGGTGCTAGACCTTCCATCGGGAGTAAGGTAGGAGAGCAGTTCTTC
- | few | TRBJ1-4 | TRBV6-1 | CTSSESGRHLATNEKLFF | TGTACCAGCAGTGAATCTGGTAGACACCTAGCAACTAATGAAAAACTGTTTTTT
- | many | TRBJ1-6 | TRBV19 | CASSIVGNSPLHF | TGTGCCAGTAGTATCGTCGGAAATTCACCCCTCCACTTT
TRBD2 | many | TRBJ2-1 | TRBV6-1 | CASRRTSWEFNEQFF | TGTGCCAGCAGAAGGACTAGCTGGGAGTTTAATGAGCAGTTCTTC
- | - | TRBJ1-4 | TRBV2 | CASSEVTEKLFF | TGTGCCAGCAGTGAAGTAACGGAAAAACTGTTTTTT
- | - | TRBJ1-1 | TRBV20-1 | CSVGGNTEAFF | TGCAGTGTTGGGGGGAACACTGAAGCTTTCTTT
TRBD1 | many | TRBJ2-5 | TRBV4-1 | CASSQAPRGETQYF | TGCGCCAGCAGCCAAGCTCCCAGGGGGGAGACCCAGTACTTC
TRBD1 | many | TRBJ2-7 | TRBV20-1 | CSAGGQGAIEQYF | TGCAGTGCCGGGGGACAGGGGGCTATCGAGCAGTACTTC
- | - | TRBJ1-2 | TRBV5-1 | CASSSQDYYGYTF | TGCGCCAGCAGCTCCCAGGATTACTATGGCTACACCTTC
- | many | TRBJ2-5 | TRBV13 | CASSLRTWGETQYF | TGTGCCAGCAGCTTAAGGACCTGGGGAGAGACCCAGTACTTC
- | many | TRBJ2-3 | TRBV7-9 | CASSLAGVIDTQYF | TGTGCCAGCAGCTTAGCGGGAGTAATAGATACGCAGTATTTT
- | - | TRBJ1-5 | TRBV20-1 | CSAIARGLVRQPQHF | TGCAGTGCTATAGCTCGGGGTTTGGTAAGGCAGCCCCAGCATTTT
- | many | TRBJ2-7 | TRBV5-6 | CASSLSRGRYEQYF | TGTGCCAGCAGCTTATCCAGGGGTCGCTACGAGCAGTACTTC
- | many | TRBJ1-5 | TRBV4-1 | CASSQVGGGHQPQHF | TGCGCCAGCAGCCAAGTGGGGGGGGGCCATCAGCCCCAGCATTTT
TRBD1 | - | TRBJ1-5 | TRBV29-1 | CSVGTGDRPQHF | TGCAGCGTCGGGACAGGGGATAGACCCCAGCATTTT
TRBD2 | - | TRBJ2-6 | TRBV27 | CASSFSGGAGSNVLTF | TGTGCCAGCAGTTTCAGCGGGGGCGCTGGGTCCAATGTCCTGACTTTC
- | many | TRBJ1-6 | TRBV28 | CASKEANSPLHF | TGTGCCAGCAAGGAGGCGAATTCACCCCTCCACTTT
- | many | TRBJ1-1 | TRBV27 | CASSLVGWNTEAFF | TGTGCCAGCAGTTTGGTTGGGTGGAACACTGAAGCTTTCTTT
- | many | TRBJ2-1 | TRBV6-4 | CASSETVYNEQFF | TGTGCCAGCAGTGAGACGGTTTACAATGAGCAGTTCTTC
TRBD2 | many | TRBJ2-7 | TRBV11-2 | CASSFDTSGGTYEQYF | TGTGCCAGCAGCTTCGACACTAGCGGGGGGACCTACGAGCAGTACTTC
- | many | TRBJ2-1 | TRBV6-1 | CASRELGVGEQFF | TGTGCCAGCAGGGAACTTGGCGTAGGTGAGCAGTTCTTC
TRBD2 | many | TRBJ2-1 | TRBV7-9 | CASSLDGTSGLEQFF | TGTGCCAGCAGCTTAGACGGGACTAGCGGCCTAGAGCAGTTCTTC
TRBD1 | many | TRBJ1-1 | TRBV6-6 | CASSYFRTGNTEAFF | TGTGCCAGCAGTTACTTCAGGACAGGGAACACTGAAGCTTTCTTT
TRBD2 | few | TRBJ2-5 | TRBV2 | CAIISGRAGETQYF | TGTGCCATCATTAGCGGGAGGGCTGGAGAGACCCAGTACTTC
TRBD1 | many | TRBJ1-4 | TRBV2 | CASRGTATNEKLFF | TGTGCCAGCAGGGGGACAGCAACTAATGAAAAACTGTTTTTT
TRBD1 | many | TRBJ1-2 | TRBV10-3 | CAISSSRPGQRMGGYGYTF | TGTGCCATCAGTTCCTCACGTCCGGGACAGCGCATGGGGGGCTATGGCTACACCTTC
TRBD2 | many | TRBJ2-1 | TRBV11-2 | CASRRLAGGGDEQFF | TGTGCCAGCAGGAGACTAGCGGGAGGAGGGGATGAGCAGTTCTTC
- | many | TRBJ2-5 | TRBV5-1 | CASSLPDAETQYF | TGCGCCAGCAGCCTTCCAGATGCGGAGACCCAGTACTTC
TRBD2 | many | TRBJ2-1 | TRBV5-1 | CASSSPLSGSVGSEQFF | TGCGCCAGCAGCTCTCCTCTTAGCGGGAGCGTTGGTAGTGAGCAGTTCTTC
- | many | TRBJ1-1 | TRBV29-1 | CSGGTANTEAFF | TGCAGCGGGGGGACGGCGAACACTGAAGCTTTCTTT
TRBD1 | many | TRBJ1-2 | TRBV5-1 | CASSTGTGEINYGYTF | TGCGCCAGCAGCACGGGGACAGGGGAGATTAACTATGGCTACACCTTC
- | - | TRBJ2-7 | TRBV11-2 | CASSSSRGGTYEQYF | TGTGCCAGCAGCTCGAGTAGGGGCGGGACCTACGAGCAGTACTTC
TRBD1 | many | TRBJ1-1 | TRBV25-1 | CASSEVPGQGLNTEAFF | TGTGCCAGCAGTGAAGTGCCGGGACAGGGCCTGAACACTGAAGCTTTCTTT
TRBD2 | - | TRBJ2-2 | TRBV20-1 | CSARDLAGDTGELFF | TGCAGTGCTAGAGATCTAGCGGGGGACACCGGGGAGCTGTTTTTT
- | few | TRBJ1-2 | TRBV6-2/TRBV6-3 | CASTSPSLSEGGYGYTF | TGTGCCAGCACTTCACCCTCACTCAGTGAGGGTGGCTATGGCTACACCTTC
TRBD1 | few | TRBJ2-5 | TRBV20-1 | CSTMGQPLETQYF | TGCAGTACAATGGGACAGCCTTTGGAGACCCAGTACTTC
- | many | TRBJ2-5 | TRBV2 | CASTKGQRETQYF | TGTGCCAGCACCAAGGGGCAGCGGGAGACCCAGTACTTC
- | once | TRBJ2-7 | TRBV5-5 | CASILACGTYEQYF | TGTGCCAGCATCTTGGCTTGTGGAACCTACGAGCAGTACTTC
- | - | TRBJ2-1 | TRBV13 | CASRPTGLGYNEQFF | TGTGCCAGCAGGCCTACGGGACTTGGCTACAATGAGCAGTTCTTC
- | many | TRBJ1-2 | TRBV4-3 | CASSHDKGVSYTF | TGCGCCAGCAGCCATGACAAGGGCGTTAGCTACACCTTC
TRBD2 | many | TRBJ2-5 | TRBV25-1 | CASTGDRTSGNRRTQYF | TGTGCCAGCACAGGGGACCGGACTAGCGGGAACAGAAGGACCCAGTACTTC
TRBD1 | few | TRBJ1-5 | TRBV27 | CASRVGQGDNQPQHF | TGTGCCAGCAGGGTCGGACAGGGAGACAATCAGCCCCAGCATTTT
TRBD1 | many | TRBJ1-6 | TRBV2 | CASKDRGNSPLHF | TGTGCCAGCAAGGACAGGGGGAATTCACCCCTCCACTTT
- | few | TRBJ2-3 | TRBV6-4 | CASSEGSGRADTQYF | TGTGCCAGCAGTGAGGGTAGCGGTAGGGCAGATACGCAGTATTTT
TRBD1 | many | TRBJ2-1 | TRBV30 | CAWSQGGIYNEQFF | TGTGCCTGGAGTCAAGGGGGCATCTACAATGAGCAGTTCTTC
TRBD2 | many | TRBJ2-1 | TRBV2 | CASKPGLEYNEQFF | TGTGCCAGCAAACCGGGACTAGAGTACAATGAGCAGTTCTTC
- | many | TRBJ2-1 | TRBV6-1 | CASSPSDGSSYNEQFF | TGTGCCAGCAGCCCAAGCGACGGGTCCTCCTACAATGAGCAGTTCTTC
- | - | TRBJ2-7 | TRBV20-1 | CSASGPYEQYF | TGCAGTGCTAGCGGGCCCTACGAGCAGTACTTC
- | many | TRBJ1-6 | TRBV12-3/TRBV12-4 | CASSIGVGRSPLHF | TGTGCCAGCAGTATTGGGGTAGGGAGGTCACCCCTCCACTTT
TRBD2 | many | TRBJ2-2 | TRBV7-9 | CASSQTSGSSGELFF | TGTGCCAGCAGCCAGACTAGCGGGAGTAGCGGGGAGCTGTTTTTT
- | many | TRBJ1-1 | TRBV7-2 | CASSLYRVRAEAFF | TGTGCCAGCAGCTTATACCGGGTGAGGGCTGAAGCTTTCTTT